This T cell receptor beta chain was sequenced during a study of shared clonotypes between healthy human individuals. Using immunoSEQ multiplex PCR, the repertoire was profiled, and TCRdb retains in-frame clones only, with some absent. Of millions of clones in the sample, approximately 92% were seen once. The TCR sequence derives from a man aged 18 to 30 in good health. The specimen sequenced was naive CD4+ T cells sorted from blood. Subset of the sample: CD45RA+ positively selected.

CDR3 region: CASSESSGGLLNNEQFF. CDR3 nucleotides: TGTGCCAGCAGCGAGAGTAGCGGGGGGTTACTTAACAATGAGCAGTTCTTC. The chain links TRBV9 to TRBJ2-1; 10 positions agree with TRBD2. The germline V gene has CDR1 SGDLS and CDR2 YYNGEE. There are 17 residues in the CDR3. V gave up 3 bases and J gave up 5 bases; unmatched junction bases: 11.